These 12 T cell receptor beta chains share one sample of origin, sequenced in a study of blood T cells in healthy people across ages. The use of a sample-barcoded 5' primer and a J-beta primer mix characterized a second PCR of about 7 to 12 cycles. TCRdb redid the calling of the 5' RACE reads with MiXCR, one entry per CDR3 protein. The profile covers almost 1 million distinct CDR3 sequences, with roughly half appearing a single time and roughly 23% taken by the ten largest. Sequencing used blood. The receptors shown here come from a woman aged 55-69 years in good health.

This clonotype was counted a few times. This rearrangement joins TRBV27 to TRBJ1-5; TRBD1 matches 8 bases. Trimming took 3 bases from V and 6 from J; bases not matched to a gene: 1. Germline CDR1 and CDR2: MNHEY and SMNVEV (reference sequence). The CDR3 is 13 residues long. The chain's CDR3 is CASSLTGVQPQHF. The CDR3 coding sequence is TGTGCCAGCAGTTTGACAGGGGTTCAGCCCCAGCATTTT.

The chain combines TRBV4-1 with TRBJ2-1; 13 bases fit TRBD2. This CDR3 spans 15 amino acids. Germline CDR1 MGHRA, CDR2 YSYEKL. Trimming cost V 3 bases and J 7 bases; bases outside gene matches: 3. CDR3 DNA: TGCGCCAGCAGCCAGGGACTAGCGGGGAGGAATGAGCAGTTCTTC. Translation gives CASSQGLAGRNEQFF.

The rearrangement links TRBV29-1 to TRBJ2-5, with 7 positions matching TRBD2. Per the germline V gene, CDR1 is SQVTM and CDR2 is ANQGSEA. Unmatched junction bases numbered 16, after V lost 4 bases and J lost 11 bases. This CDR3 comprises 14 residues. CDR3 in DNA: TGCAGCGTTGGGTTTGCGGGAGAAGCGAATGAGCAGTACTTC. Translation gives CSVGFAGEANEQYF.

The chain has TRBV28 and TRBJ2-7; tentatively, D is TRBD2 (6 bases). The CDR3 spans 15 residues. V was shortened by 6 bases and J by 2 bases, with 17 bases between the two germline ends. CDR1 MDHEN and CDR2 SYDVKM come from the germline V gene. CDR3 protein: CASSRPGGSTYEQYF. Here the CDR3 DNA reads TGTGCCAGCAGCCGACCTGGGGGGTCCACCTACGAGCAGTACTTC.

The chain couples TRBV7-6 to TRBJ2-2; D unresolved. The CDR3 spans 13 residues. Germline-derived CDR1 and CDR2 are SGHVS and FNYEAQ. V was clipped by 5 bases and J by 9 bases, with 13 bases between them. The CDR3 DNA reads TGTGCCAGCAGCCCCTCGGGTTATCGGGAGCTGTTTTTT. Its protein is CASSPSGYRELFF.

This clonotype was seen a handful of times. This sequence joins TRBV4-1 and TRBJ1-4; TRBD1 aligns across 7 bases. This CDR3 has 17 residues. The germline gives CDR1 MGHRA, CDR2 YSYEKL. V lost 1 base, J lost 3 bases, and 8 bases stayed unmatched. The CDR3 DNA is TGCGCCAGCAGCCAAGTAAAGGGGGCTACGGCTAATGAAAAACTGTTTTTT. Its translation: CASSQVKGATANEKLFF.

The chain uses TRBV30 and TRBJ2-7; the D is unclear. Germline CDR1 reads GTSNPN; CDR2 reads SVGIG (reference sequence). The CDR3 consists of 13 residues. The V gene lost 1 base and the J gene lost 3 bases, with 10 bases spanning the gap. As DNA, the CDR3 is TGTGCCTGGAGTGGTAACGCACACTACGAGCAGTACTTC. Protein: CAWSGNAHYEQYF.

The count of this clonotype is one. The V gene is TRBV4-3, the J gene TRBJ2-1; 9 bases line up with TRBD1. The end of the DNA aligns better with TRBJ2-7, so the J call may be wrong. Looked up from germline, CDR1 is LGHNA and CDR2 is YSLEER. The CDR3 length is 15 residues. The CDR3 reads CASSQDRQGEDEQYF. In DNA, the CDR3 is TGCGCCAGCAGCCAAGATAGACAGGGGGAAGATGAGCAGTACTTC.

This clonotype was seen more than once but under ten times. The rearrangement links TRBV3-1 to TRBJ2-1, with D uncertain. The V gene lost 6 bases and the J gene lost 5 bases, with 11 bases spanning the gap. The CDR3 consists of 13 residues. Germline CDR1 LGHDT, CDR2 YNNKEL (reference sequence). The CDR3 spells CASSPQIHNEQFF. The CDR3 nucleotides are TGTGCCAGCAGTCCTCAGATTCACAATGAGCAGTTCTTC.

The J gene is TRBJ2-5, the V gene TRBV20-1; 7 bases match TRBD2. Germline V gives CDR1 DFQATT, CDR2 SNEGSKA (reference sequence). The CDR3 has 13 residues. Trimming at V came to 5 bases and at J to 3 bases, leaving 6 bases not matched to a gene. The CDR3 here is CSASRGGEETQYF. The CDR3, as DNA: TGCAGTGCTTCCCGGGGAGGGGAAGAGACCCAGTACTTC.

The chain recombines TRBV30 with TRBJ2-7; D possibly corresponds to TRBD2 (5 bases). The end of the DNA aligns better with TRBJ2-4, so the J call may be wrong. The CDR3 is 12 amino acids. Looked up from germline, CDR1 is GTSNPN and CDR2 is SVGIG (reference sequence). The DNA for the CDR3 is TGTGCCTGGAGGGGAGTAAAAAACATTCAGTACTTC. Protein sequence: CAWRGVKNIQYF.

The chain combines TRBV27 with TRBJ1-4; 7 bases line up with TRBD1. From germline, CDR1 is MNHEY and CDR2 SMNVEV (reference sequence). The junction had 8 bases not matched to a gene; V was cut back by 5 bases and J by 8 bases. The CDR3 has 14 residues. The chain's CDR3 is CASSLGTVGEKLFF. CDR3 nucleotide sequence: TGTGCCAGCAGTCTGGGGACAGTTGGCGAAAAACTGTTTTTT.